This T cell receptor beta chain was sequenced in a study of radiation and T cells in renal cell carcinoma. Findings and caveats of the study: Pretreatment tumor biopsies were lacking, so baseline clonotypes are unknown.

Time point specified: blood 2 weeks post-SBRT. Indicated treatment: 15 Gy SBRT to primary tumor, nephrectomy 4 weeks later. Clear cell pathology was present in this patient's renal cell carcinoma. Some clones are missing from TCRdb's copy, which holds only in-frame ones; the method was immunoSEQ multiplex PCR. Of 150,000 to 190,000 clones in the sample, roughly 87% were seen once. Trimming removed 6 bases at V and 3 bases at J, with 0 bases between. CDR1 MNHNS and CDR2 SASEGT come from the germline V gene. The CDR3 loop spans 10 amino acids. To note about this clone: As yet, its antigen is unknown.

The rearrangement uses TRBV6-1 and TRBJ1-5; D remains ambiguous. This specimen consisted of blood, obtained from a patient whose treatment included radiotherapy and nephrectomy. This receptor was taken from a woman between 45 and 60 years old with renal cell carcinoma. The CDR3 loop reads CASSNQPQHF. CDR3 DNA sequence: TGTGCCAGCAGCAATCAGCCCCAGCATTTT.